The next 31 T cell receptor beta chains were all read from a single sample in a study of radiation and T cells in renal cell carcinoma. This sample's time point: baseline pretreatment blood. Treatment noted: 15 Gy SBRT to primary tumor, nephrectomy 4 weeks later. Sequencing used immunoSEQ multiplex PCR; TCRdb keeps in-frame clones, though not all of them. This sample yields about 140,000 clones, of which roughly 85% are seen a single time; around 25% belongs to the top ten. The sample in question was blood, obtained from a patient whose treatment included radiotherapy and nephrectomy. The receptor source for this set is a woman aged 45-65 years with renal cell carcinoma.

The chain couples TRBV10-3 to TRBJ2-7; TRBD2 agrees at 10 bases. From germline, CDR1 is ENHRY and CDR2 SYGVKD. Trimming at V came to 2 bases and at J to 6 bases, leaving 4 bases not matched to a gene. This CDR3 has 14 residues. The CDR3 DNA reads TGTGCCATCAGTGAGACTAGCGGGACCGGCGAGCAGTACTTC. It encodes CAISETSGTGEQYF.

CDR3 in amino acids: CASSLEGSLTDTQYF. The CDR3 bases are TGTGCCAGCAGCTTAGAGGGCAGCTTAACCGATACGCAGTATTTT. The gene calls are TRBV7-7 and TRBJ2-3; no clear D. The CDR3 covers 15 residues. From germline, CDR1 is SSHAT and CDR2 FNYEAQ (reference sequence). V lost 1 base and J 6 bases, leaving 14 bases between the germline ends.

The chain uses TRBV9 and TRBJ2-2, with 8 bases aligning to TRBD2. The germline gives CDR1 SGDLS, CDR2 YYNGEE. The J segment lost 4 bases and the V segment lost 4 bases, leaving 6 bases of the junction unmatched. The length of the CDR3 is 15 residues. The CDR3 nucleotides are TGTGCCAGCAGCCCCCGGGGGGGCGGCACCGGGGAGCTGTTTTTT. Encoded protein: CASSPRGGGTGELFF.

The V call is TRBV7-2, the J call TRBJ1-2; TRBD1 matches at 9 bases. The CDR3 extends over 13 amino acids. Germline assignment: CDR1 SGHTA and CDR2 FQGNSA. V was clipped by 5 bases and J by 6 bases; unmatched bases: 4. CDR3 loop: CASSKDRGHGYTF. Here the CDR3 DNA reads TGTGCCAGCAGCAAGGACAGGGGCCATGGCTACACCTTC.

The chain uses TRBV6-1 and TRBJ2-7; 8 nucleotides agree with TRBD1. The CDR3 totals 14 residues. V lost 7 bases, J lost 1 base, and 6 bases stayed unmatched. The germline V gene encodes CDR1 MNHNS and CDR2 SASEGT. The CDR3 nucleotides are TGTGCCAGCACCGGACAGGGTCAATCCTACGAGCAGTACTTC. It is translated as CASTGQGQSYEQYF.

The chain is built from TRBV6-6 and TRBJ1-3, with TRBD1 matching 11 bases. The germline CDR1 and CDR2 sequences are MNHNY and SVGAGI (reference sequence). J lost 4 bases, V lost 4 bases, and 6 bases had no gene match. This CDR3 region has 16 residues. The CDR3 DNA sequence: TGTGCCAGCAGTTCCTCGGGACAGGGGGTAGGAAACACCATATATTTT. Residues: CASSSSGQGVGNTIYF.

The chain joins TRBV4-3 to TRBJ1-4, with D possibly matching TRBD1 (5 bases). Germline CDR1 LGHNA, CDR2 YSLEER. V gave up 0 bases and J gave up 8 bases, with 13 bases separating them. The CDR3 totals 15 residues. CDR3 nucleotides: TGCGCCAGCAGCCAAGATTCGGGGCTGGGGGAAAAACTGTTTTTT. Translated, it gives CASSQDSGLGEKLFF.

This chain joins TRBV6-5 and TRBJ2-7; TRBD2 might be the D (6 bases). CDR3 length: 12 residues. Germline V gene data show CDR1 as MNHEY and CDR2 as SVGAGI. Trimming shortened V by 11 bases and J by 2 bases, and 13 bases separated the two germline ends. CDR3 loop: CAGGRDPYEQYF. CDR3 sequence (DNA): TGTGCCGGAGGGCGAGATCCCTACGAGCAGTACTTC.

The chain has TRBV4-2 and TRBJ2-3; the D gene is possibly TRBD2 (5 bases). Germline V gives CDR1 LGHNA, CDR2 YNFKEQ. Deletions cut 2 bases from V and 5 bases from J, with 14 bases between. The CDR3 spans 15 residues. CDR3 in DNA: TGTGCCAGCAGCCAATCGGCCAACGGGGTAGATACGCAGTATTTT. Amino acids: CASSQSANGVDTQYF.

The chain is built from TRBV5-1 and TRBJ2-7; TRBD2 agrees at 8 bases. With V trimmed by 4 bases and J by 2 bases, 8 bases remained unmatched. CDR3 size: 15 residues. Germline values: CDR1 SGHRS, CDR2 YFSETQ. In DNA form, the CDR3 reads TGCGCCAGCAGCCCGGAAATAGCGGGGACCTACGAGCAGTACTTC. Translated: CASSPEIAGTYEQYF.

V and J are TRBV27 and TRBJ1-6; a weak D match, TRBD1 (5 bases). The CDR3 sequence is 15 residues long. CDR1 and CDR2 (germline): MNHEY, SMNVEV (reference sequence). The V end was cut by 7 bases, the J end by 9 bases, with 19 bases between. The CDR3 DNA reads as TGTGCCAGCACTACGCTTGGGGCGTTAGGTTCACCCCTCCACTTT. Translating gives CASTTLGALGSPLHF.

J is TRBJ1-3 and V is TRBV7-9, with a tentative D call TRBD1 (5 bases). Germline V lookup: CDR1 SEHNR, CDR2 FQNEAQ (reference sequence). CDR3 length: 15 amino acids. Between the trimmed V and J ends, which lost 1 base and 0 bases, there was a span of 7 bases. The CDR3 coding sequence is TGTGCCAGCAGCTTAGGTCAGGGCTCTGGAAACACCATATATTTT. Residues: CASSLGQGSGNTIYF.

CDR3 sequence reads: CASSLDPPGSSYNEQFF. The CDR3, as DNA: TGTGCCAGCAGCTTGGATCCCCCAGGGAGCTCCTACAATGAGCAGTTCTTC. This rearrangement joins TRBV5-4 to TRBJ2-1; D assignment may be TRBD1 or TRBD2 (5 bases each). Germline CDR1 SGHNT, CDR2 YYREEE (reference sequence). V lost 0 bases and J lost 0, with 13 bases in between. This CDR3 spans 17 amino acids.

This rearrangement joins TRBV30 to TRBJ1-2; the D is unclear. This CDR3 contains 12 residues. From germline, CDR1 is GTSNPN and CDR2 SVGIG (reference sequence). Trimming pared 2 bases from V and 0 bases from J, leaving 4 bases between. CDR3 sequence: CAWSRSNYGYTF. The DNA of the CDR3 is TGTGCCTGGAGTCGCTCTAACTATGGCTACACCTTC.

The chain joins TRBV5-6 to TRBJ1-6, with D possibly TRBD1 on 5 matching bases. The ends were cut back, 5 bases at V and 0 bases at J, with 9 bases in the middle. This CDR3 is built from 15 residues. Germline V lookup: CDR1 SGHDT, CDR2 YYEEEE. The CDR3 here is CASRWGSSYNSPLHF. The CDR3 DNA follows: TGTGCCAGCAGGTGGGGGAGCTCCTATAATTCACCCCTCCACTTT.

The chain joins TRBV7-2 to TRBJ2-5; D ambiguous. The CDR3 has 11 residues. Trimming removed 6 bases at V and 5 bases at J, with 7 bases between. CDR1 and CDR2 (germline): SGHTA, FQGNSA. CDR3 amino acids: CASRTVETQYF. The CDR3 DNA follows: TGTGCCAGCAGAACGGTGGAGACCCAGTACTTC.

This chain links TRBV28 with TRBJ1-6, with 7 bases identical to TRBD1. There are 15 residues in the CDR3. CDR1 MDHEN and CDR2 SYDVKM come from the germline V gene. J lost 9 bases, V lost 5 bases, and 10 bases had no gene match. The CDR3 nucleotides read TGTGCCAGCAGTCAACCGGGACAGTGGACTTCACCCCTCCACTTT. Translated, it gives CASSQPGQWTSPLHF.

This chain links TRBV7-9 with TRBJ2-3; 14 bases are a match to TRBD2. CDR1 SEHNR and CDR2 FQNEAQ come from the germline V gene (reference sequence). V dropped 4 bases and J dropped 4; count of bases not matched to a gene: 4. CDR3 size: 16 residues. CDR3 in amino acids: CASSSRLAGGPDTQYF. DNA for the CDR3: TGTGCCAGCAGCTCGAGACTAGCGGGGGGGCCAGATACGCAGTATTTT.

This clone came up a few times. The chain employs TRBV15 and TRBJ1-5, with no clear D. This CDR3 has 12 residues. Trimming shortened V by 3 bases and J by 7 bases, and 7 bases separated the two germline ends. CDR1 and CDR2 from the germline V gene are LNHNV and YYDKDF (reference sequence). DNA for the CDR3: TGTGCCACCAGCAGGGAAACGCAGCCCCAGCATTTT. It translates to CATSRETQPQHF.

The V call is TRBV4-3, the J call TRBJ2-3, with 12 bases that match TRBD2. J was trimmed by 5 bases and V by 0 bases; bases with no gene match: 9. This CDR3 comprises 18 residues. The germline CDR1 and CDR2 sequences are LGHNA and YSLEER. In DNA, the CDR3 is TGCGCCAGCAGCCAAGAACCACCTAGCGGGGGGGCTCGAGATACGCAGTATTTT. Residues: CASSQEPPSGGARDTQYF.

The chain joins TRBV5-1 to TRBJ2-1; TRBD1 matches at 7 bases. Per germline, CDR1 SGHRS and CDR2 YFSETQ. This CDR3 has 14 residues. V trimming: 4 bases; J trimming: 4 bases; junction bases outside the gene matches: 5. The CDR3 here is CASSPRTGYNEQFF. The CDR3 bases are TGCGCCAGCAGCCCCCGGACAGGTTACAATGAGCAGTTCTTC.

The V gene is TRBV7-6, the J gene TRBJ2-3; D uncertain. Trimming cost V 4 bases and J 6 bases, with 5 bases left between them. Germline V gene lookup returns CDR1 SGHVS and CDR2 FNYEAQ. The length of the CDR3 is 11 residues. The CDR3 here is CASSSKDTQYF. CDR3 nucleotide sequence: TGTGCCAGCAGCTCCAAGGATACGCAGTATTTT.

This rearrangement joins TRBV9 to TRBJ1-2; 8 bases are shared with TRBD1. With 0 bases clipped from V and 2 bases from J, the junction kept 3 bases outside the gene matches. CDR3 length: 15 residues. Per germline, CDR1 SGDLS and CDR2 YYNGEE. This chain's CDR3 is CASSVGQGLNYGYTF. Here the CDR3 DNA reads TGTGCCAGCAGCGTAGGACAGGGGTTAAACTATGGCTACACCTTC.

The chain employs TRBV7-9 and TRBJ1-4; D is unresolved. Trimming shortened V by 5 bases and J by 3 bases, and 13 bases separated the two germline ends. Germline V lookup: CDR1 SEHNR, CDR2 FQNEAQ (reference sequence). The CDR3 extends over 15 amino acids. The CDR3 nucleotides read TGTGCCAGCAGCCCCCGTGAAGGTCCTAATGAAAAACTGTTTTTT. Its protein product is CASSPREGPNEKLFF.

The J gene is TRBJ2-7, the V gene TRBV27; D not certain. The length of the CDR3 is 14 residues. In germline, CDR1 is MNHEY, CDR2 SMNVEV (reference sequence). Between the trimmed V and J ends, which lost 8 bases and 0 bases, there was a span of 14 bases. In DNA, the CDR3 is TGTGCCAGCTATAGTCCTGGAAGCTCCTACGAGCAGTACTTC. Translating gives CASYSPGSSYEQYF.

The rearrangement links TRBV10-2 to TRBJ2-3; 7 positions agree with TRBD1. Germline CDR1 and CDR2: WSHSY and SAAADI. The CDR3 loop spans 17 amino acids. V dropped 6 bases and J dropped 0; count of bases not matched to a gene: 12. In DNA form, the CDR3 reads TGCGCCAGCAGGGGACAGTCCAGTAGGACTAGCACAGATACGCAGTATTTT. This sequence encodes CASRGQSSRTSTDTQYF.

This chain connects TRBV11-2 to TRBJ2-3; 8 bases align to TRBD2. The junction had 11 bases not matched to a gene; V was cut back by 5 bases and J by 4 bases. This CDR3 has 16 residues. Germline V lookup: CDR1 SGHAT, CDR2 FQNNGV. CDR3 bases: TGTGCCAGCAGCCTTCGAGTAGCGGGGAGATCAGATACGCAGTATTTT. Amino acid sequence: CASSLRVAGRSDTQYF.

This rearrangement joins TRBV28 to TRBJ2-7; D is undetermined. Trimming took off 4 bases at V and 1 base at J, with 14 bases between the two ends. CDR1 is MDHEN, CDR2 SYDVKM, per germline. The CDR3 contains 15 residues. The CDR3 coding sequence is TGTGCCAGCAGTTCCCCGGGCAAAGGGTCCTACGAGCAGTACTTC. Its protein product is CASSSPGKGSYEQYF.

This chain connects TRBV7-2 to TRBJ2-3; 10 bases map to TRBD2. With 3 bases clipped from V and 5 bases from J, the junction kept 2 bases outside the gene matches. Germline assignment: CDR1 SGHTA and CDR2 FQGNSA. The CDR3 sequence is 14 residues long. The CDR3 is CASSLSGGEDTQYF. CDR3 sequence (DNA): TGTGCCAGCAGCTTGAGCGGGGGGGAAGATACGCAGTATTTT.

The gene calls are TRBV4-1 and TRBJ2-2; TRBD2 might be the D (5 bases). The CDR3 sequence is 17 residues long. Looked up from germline, CDR1 is MGHRA and CDR2 is YSYEKL. Trimming removed 4 bases from V and 0 bases from J, with 15 bases in between. DNA for the CDR3: TGCGCCAGCAGCCTGGGTCCCGGCGGGCCGAACACCGGGGAGCTGTTTTTT. Protein product: CASSLGPGGPNTGELFF.

The V call is TRBV5-1, the J call TRBJ2-3, with D unclear. Germline loops: CDR1 SGHRS, CDR2 YFSETQ. This CDR3 spans 16 amino acids. V lost 1 base to trimming and J lost 1 base, with 13 bases between them. The CDR3 sequence: CASSLKSTLGTDTQYF. CDR3 sequence (DNA): TGCGCCAGCAGCTTGAAGTCCACTTTAGGCACAGATACGCAGTATTTT.